A selection of T cell receptor beta chains follows, all from one sample in a study of vaccination and CD4 T cells after COVID-19. Their target antigens are unknown. TCRdb re-derived calls from the PCR reads in MiXCR, one entry per CDR3 protein. The profile shows roughly 9,700 distinct CDR3 sequences, approximately 64% of them singletons. The sequenced sample was CD4+ T cells from blood, cultured in vitro. The receptors shown here come from a human donor who had recovered from COVID-19. CDR3s include the opening cysteine and the closing phenylalanine or tryptophan. Each record gives: J gene, CDR3 length, V gene, clone size, D gene, CDR3 DNA, CDR3 protein. A D gene is named only where the DNA matches it firmly. A clone size is listed for some rows: how often the clone was seen (once, few, many), or a class if it is expanded.

>TRBJ1-2|13|TRBV7-8|-|-
TGTGCCAGCAGCCGTGACAGGAACTATGGCTACACCTTC
CASSRDRNYGYTF
>TRBJ2-5|15|TRBV24-1|-|-
TGTGCCACCAGTGATAACACTCTGGGTGGAGAGACCCAGTACTTC
CATSDNTLGGETQYF
>TRBJ2-1|16|TRBV20-1|-|TRBD2
TGCAGTGCTAGGACTAGCGGGAGGGGGCTCTACAATGAGCAGTTCTTC
CSARTSGRGLYNEQFF
>TRBJ2-5|14|TRBV20-1|few|-
TGCAGTGCTAGTGGGGGCCCTTACCAAGAGACCCAGTACTTC
CSASGGPYQETQYF
>TRBJ1-6|14|TRBV30|-|-
TGTGCCTGGAAATTGGGACTGAATAATTCACCCCTCCACTTT
CAWKLGLNNSPLHF
>TRBJ1-5|13|TRBV5-8|medium-sized|-
TGTGCCAGCAGCCCGTCCAGCAATCAGCCCCAGCATTTT
CASSPSSNQPQHF
>TRBJ1-5|15|TRBV7-2|few|TRBD1
TGTGCCAGCAGCTTAAGGGGACAGGGGACCCAGCCCCAGCATTTT
CASSLRGQGTQPQHF
>TRBJ2-3|17|TRBV6-5|-|-
TGTGCCAGCAGGTACCTCCCGAGGGACCGCAGCACAGATACGCAGTATTTT
CASRYLPRDRSTDTQYF
>TRBJ1-1|13|TRBV7-2|-|-
TGTGCCAGCAGCGAGGACAGGAACACTGAAGCTTTCTTT
CASSEDRNTEAFF
>TRBJ2-7|12|TRBV7-9|few|-
TGTGCCAGCAGCTTACGGGGCCACGAGCAGTACTTC
CASSLRGHEQYF
>TRBJ2-5|14|TRBV15|-|TRBD1
TGTGCCACCAGCAGGACAGGGGGCAGGGAGACCCAGTACTTC
CATSRTGGRETQYF
>TRBJ2-7|14|TRBV20-1|-|TRBD2
TGCAGTGCTAGGGGGACTAGCGGGAGAACCGAGCAGTACTTC
CSARGTSGRTEQYF
>TRBJ1-5|14|TRBV6-5|few|-
TGTGCCAGCAGTTTACCCGCAGACGGTCAGCCCCAGCATTTT
CASSLPADGQPQHF
>TRBJ2-5|13|TRBV20-1|-|-
TGCAGTGCTAGCCGGGGGGCACGGGAGACCCAGTACTTC
CSASRGARETQYF
>TRBJ1-1|14|TRBV28|once|-
TGTGCCAGCAGTTACGACTCCCTGGACCTTGGAGCTTTCTTT
CASSYDSLDLGAFF
>TRBJ2-1|16|TRBV7-7|-|-
TGTGCTAGCAGCTCAGGACGGGGTCCTAAAAACAATGAGCAGTTCTTC
CASSSGRGPKNNEQFF
>TRBJ1-1|13|TRBV6-5|-|-
TGTGCCAGCATTACTCCGGGCGGGACTGAAGCTTTCTTT
CASITPGGTEAFF
>TRBJ1-1|11|TRBV30|-|-
TGTGCCTGGACCTCAACTGGGGAAGCTTTCTTT
CAWTSTGEAFF
>TRBJ2-5|15|TRBV2|once|TRBD2
TGTGCCAGCAGTCCCCCTACTAGCGGCCAAGAGACCCAGTACTTC
CASSPPTSGQETQYF
>TRBJ1-6|17|TRBV4-1|-|-
TGCGCCAGCAGCCCGCGGGCTCCGGAAAATTATAATTCACCCCTCCACTTT
CASSPRAPENYNSPLHF
>TRBJ1-1|16|TRBV11-2|few|-
TGTGCCAGCAGCTTAGATTGGGGGAACAGGAACACTGAAGCTTTCTTT
CASSLDWGNRNTEAFF
>TRBJ2-5|15|TRBV7-8|-|-
TGTGCCAGCAGCTTCAGGACGGGAGAACAAGAGACCCAGTACTTC
CASSFRTGEQETQYF
>TRBJ1-6|20|TRBV27|-|TRBD1
TGTGCCAGCCAAGGACAGGGGATTCTTCCCCCTCCTATTTATAATTCACCCCTCCACTTT
CASQGQGILPPPIYNSPLHF
>TRBJ2-1|15|TRBV6-5|-|TRBD2
TGTGCCAGCAGTTCCATAGCGGGAGGGGGGAATGAGCAGTTCTTC
CASSSIAGGGNEQFF
>TRBJ1-1|14|TRBV27|-|-
TGTGCCAGCAGTCCGCAGGGCCCGAACCCTGAAGCTTTCTTT
CASSPQGPNPEAFF
>TRBJ1-2|13|TRBV11-1|-|-
TGTGCCAGCAGCTTAGAACCAAACTATGGCTACACCTTC
CASSLEPNYGYTF
>TRBJ2-6|16|TRBV20-1|few|TRBD2
TGCAGTGCTAGAGGACTAGCGGGCGCTGGGGCCAACGTCCTGACTTTC
CSARGLAGAGANVLTF
>TRBJ2-1|15|TRBV27|-|-
TGTGCCAGCAGTGGACTCTTAAGCTCCTACAATGAGCAGTTCTTC
CASSGLLSSYNEQFF
>TRBJ1-1|15|TRBV7-6|few|-
TGTGCCAGCAGCTTAGGGGCAAGGGTGAACACTGAAGCTTTCTTT
CASSLGARVNTEAFF
>TRBJ1-5|16|TRBV19|-|TRBD1
TGTGCCAGTAGTGCCAGGACAGGGGTTAGCAATCAGCCCCAGCATTTT
CASSARTGVSNQPQHF
>TRBJ2-3|12|TRBV10-3|-|-
TGTGCCACCTCGACTGGCACAGATACGCAGTATTTT
CATSTGTDTQYF
>TRBJ2-7|10|TRBV6-2/TRBV6-3|-|TRBD1
TGTGCCAGCAGCCCAGGGGGGCAGTACTTC
CASSPGGQYF
>TRBJ1-2|13|TRBV30|-|TRBD1
TGTGCCTGGAGTCAAACAGGGGAGGTGAGCTACACCTTC
CAWSQTGEVSYTF
>TRBJ1-5|14|TRBV2|-|-
TGTGCCAGCGGAGGGGTTTCGGGGAATCAGCCCCAGCATTTT
CASGGVSGNQPQHF
>TRBJ1-2|13|TRBV27|few|-
TGTGCCAGCAAGAGGACGGGCAGCGGTGGCTACACCTTC
CASKRTGSGGYTF
>TRBJ2-4|16|TRBV23-1|-|-
TGCGCCAGCAGTCAATCTGACTGCGGGGCCAAAAACATTCAGTACTTC
CASSQSDCGAKNIQYF
>TRBJ2-3|16|TRBV6-2/TRBV6-3|-|TRBD2
TGTGCCAGCAGTCTCCAACTAGCGGGAGGGACAGATACGCAGTATTTT
CASSLQLAGGTDTQYF
>TRBJ1-5|12|TRBV19|-|TRBD1
TGTGCCAGTAGTATACCAGGGGGGCCCCAGCATTTT
CASSIPGGPQHF
>TRBJ1-2|13|TRBV20-1|few|-
TGCAGTGCTAGAGACAGGTTTGGCTATGGCTACACCTTC
CSARDRFGYGYTF
>TRBJ1-5|14|TRBV19|-|-
TGTGCCAGTAGTATAGTAGGGTACAGTCAGCCCCAGCATTTT
CASSIVGYSQPQHF
>TRBJ1-5|16|TRBV2|-|TRBD1
TGTGCCAGCAGTGTGCGGGGACAGGCGAGTAATCAGCCCCAGCATTTT
CASSVRGQASNQPQHF
>TRBJ1-1|16|TRBV6-2/TRBV6-3|-|TRBD1
TGTGCCAGCAGTCGCTCCCCGGACAGGGTGAACACTGAAGCTTTCTTT
CASSRSPDRVNTEAFF
>TRBJ1-6|13|TRBV19|few|-
TGTGCCAGTAGTATGTTTAACTATTCACCCCTCCACTTT
CASSMFNYSPLHF